The present TCR beta chain was sequenced within a study of blood T cell repertoires in COVID-19 (dated by TCRdb to the early 2020s). In the study overall: Samples from collaborators originated in the United States, Italy and Spain and spanned both the acute and convalescent phases of COVID-19. The prospective study material was composed of cDNA or gDNA derived from T cells, B-cell-depleted T cells, or PBMCs. Deeply sampled blood TCRbeta repertoires from subjects exposed to, actively infected with, or recovered from COVID-19 were included in the dataset. Samples came from the ongoing ImmuneRACE study (first 160 participants) plus 1,254 subjects from 6 global collaborators. The repertoires were made available in a free public database intended to serve as a resource for research on the immune response to SARS-CoV-2. Where available, HLA class I and class II types were taken from metadata supplied by the sample provider and were not determined by assay-based typing. The sample metadata nearly always contained a de-identified subject ID, COVID-19 status, age in years and sex.

TCRbeta CDR3 regions were amplified from genomic DNA using the immunoSEQ Assay, a bias-controlled multiplex PCR. In the original analysis: Nucleated cell counts per sample were estimated from amplification of reference gene primers within the assay. To quantify the absolute abundance of each unique TCRbeta CDR3 rearrangement, sequence reads were collapsed and filtered. For each sample, productive Simpson clonality was calculated as the square root of Simpson's diversity index over productive rearrangements. The table was pulled from immuneACCESS by TCRdb, which kept in-frame rearrangements only. Such tables lose some clones; where checked, under half of the loss comes from unresolved V genes, and the rest has no known cause. The V and J calls and the clone size are those of that table, but D and trimming were determined from the DNA. In this sample the table shows approximately 90,000 clones, almost 85% of which occur a single time. The ten largest make up 1.2% of the sample.

A remark on this clone: The specificity of this receptor is unknown. No per-base quality is available; no much larger clone lies one base away.

From cysteine to phenylalanine, the CDR3 is 13 amino acids long. The DNA shown is the 39-base CDR3, in frame from base 1. CDR1 and CDR2 (SNHLY, FYNNEI) derive from the germline V gene. Trimming removed 7 bases from V and 5 bases from J; the gene matches leave 7 bases unexplained. The collaborating institutions used their own protocols to collect whole blood in K2EDTA tubes. For TCRbeta analysis, collaborator samples were shipped as frozen whole blood, as isolated PBMCs, or as DNA extracted from either sample type. Overall results and qualifications from the work: The amount of clinical and demographic metadata varied by source and participant and was provided uncurated.

Sample: peripheral blood. This chain joins TRBV2 to TRBJ2-5; 7 junctional bases match TRBD1. This receptor was obtained from a woman older than 75 with acute or convalescent COVID-19. The CDR3 region: CASNRGEGETQYF. The bases are TGTGCCAGCAACAGGGGAGAAGGGGAGACCCAGTACTTC.